Below are 17 T cell receptor beta chains sequenced from a single sample in a study of blood T cell repertoires in COVID-19. TCRdb keeps only in-frame clones here, not all; method: immunoSEQ multiplex PCR. The sample includes 360,000 or so clones, approximately 89% of them seen just once. The sequenced sample consisted of peripheral blood. These receptors all come from a woman in her sixties or seventies with COVID-19, enrolled during active disease.

The gene calls are TRBV6-5 and TRBJ1-1; D not certain. Germline CDR1 reads MNHEY; CDR2 reads SVGAGI. V was cut by 7 bases and J by 0 bases, with 12 bases left in between. The CDR3 is made up of 14 amino acids. The DNA of the CDR3 is TGTGCCAGCAATAACGGTGCCCTGAACACTGAAGCTTTCTTT. This sequence encodes CASNNGALNTEAFF.

The chain recombines TRBV14 with TRBJ1-6; 10 bases map to TRBD1. The CDR3 contains 16 residues. V lost 1 base, J lost 7 bases, and 4 bases stayed unmatched. The germline CDR1 and CDR2 sequences are SGHDN and FVKESK. DNA for the CDR3: TGTGCCAGCAGCCAAGGATGGGACAGGGGAAATTCACCCCTCCACTTT. It encodes CASSQGWDRGNSPLHF.

The V call is TRBV7-3, the J call TRBJ1-3, with TRBD1 identical over 8 bases. V was pared by 5 bases and J by 4 bases, with 10 bases of the junction left unmatched. CDR1 SGHTA and CDR2 FQGTGA come from the germline V gene. The CDR3 has 16 amino acids. Here the CDR3 reads CASSPSGTGGGNTIYF. Here the CDR3 DNA reads TGTGCCAGCAGCCCAAGCGGGACAGGTGGGGGAAACACCATATATTTT.

The rearrangement links TRBV12-3 or TRBV12-4 to TRBJ1-1; D call uncertain. CDR3 length equals 11 residues. Trimming took off 6 bases at V and 11 bases at J, with 13 bases between the two ends. The CDR3 is CASSRTKAAFF. The CDR3 nucleotides are TGTGCCAGCAGCCGCACTAAGGCGGCTTTCTTT.

This clone was detected only once. The genes are TRBV5-1 and TRBJ1-1; 7 bases line up with TRBD1. Per the germline V gene, CDR1 is SGHRS and CDR2 is YFSETQ. This CDR3 is 14 amino acids long. After removal of 2 bases from V and 8 bases from J, the junction contained 9 bases not matched to a gene. DNA for the CDR3: TGCGCCAGCAGCTTCGAATGGACAGGTGTCGAAGCTTTCTTT. It translates to CASSFEWTGVEAFF.

J is TRBJ1-1 and V is TRBV7-9; D perhaps matches TRBD1 (5 bases). The CDR3 length is 11 residues. The V and J ends lost 7 bases and 5 bases respectively, with 8 bases between them. Germline CDR1 and CDR2: SEHNR and FQNEAQ (reference sequence). The CDR3 nucleotides are TGTGCCAGCACCCCAGGGACTGAAGCTTTCTTT. Amino acid sequence: CASTPGTEAFF.

This chain uses TRBV29-1 with TRBJ2-5; a possible D gene is TRBD2 (5 bases). The V and J ends lost 6 bases and 5 bases respectively, with 13 bases between them. CDR1 is SQVTM, CDR2 ANQGSEA, per germline. The CDR3 covers 12 residues. For the CDR3, the DNA is TGCAGCGTGCGGGCCTTCGGGGAGACCCAGTACTTC. This translates into CSVRAFGETQYF.

V gene TRBV2 combines with J gene TRBJ1-4; D gene ambiguous. The CDR3 is 15 amino acids. The V gene lost 7 bases and the J gene lost 4 bases, with 16 bases spanning the gap. In germline, CDR1 is SNHLY, CDR2 FYNNEI. The CDR3: CASTPTGGINEKLFF. CDR3 nucleotide sequence: TGTGCCAGCACCCCTACGGGAGGAATTAATGAAAAACTGTTTTTT. Complete variable domain (other parts from reference TRBV2 and TRBJ1-4): EPEVTQTPSHQVTQMGQEVILRCVPISNHLYFYWYRQILGQKVEFLVSFYNNEISEKSEIFDDQFSVERPDGSNFTLKIRSTKLEDSAMYFCASTPTGGINEKLFFGSGTQLSVL.

The table lists this clone with a count of one. The V call is TRBV5-1, the J call TRBJ2-5; D may be TRBD2 (5 bases). Germline CDR1 SGHRS, CDR2 YFSETQ. Trimming stripped 4 bases from V and 1 base from J, with 11 bases between. The CDR3 has 14 residues. CDR3 sequence reads: CASSPSGGQETQYF. CDR3 in DNA: TGCGCCAGCAGCCCCTCAGGAGGCCAAGAGACCCAGTACTTC.

V is TRBV4-2 and J is TRBJ1-4; no reliable D call. V lost 0 bases, J lost 10 bases, and 18 bases lay in between. This CDR3 has 16 residues. Germline loops: CDR1 LGHNA, CDR2 YNFKEQ. The CDR3 nucleotides read TGTGCCAGCAGCCAAGATTGGACTCGGGGTATGGGAAAACTGTTTTTT. Translated: CASSQDWTRGMGKLFF.

The gene calls are TRBV2 and TRBJ1-1; D is uncertain. V was cut by 8 bases and J by 1 base, with 8 bases left in between. The CDR3 spans 12 residues. Germline loops: CDR1 SNHLY, CDR2 FYNNEI. CDR3 region: CASGTANTEAFF. The CDR3 region has the DNA TGTGCCAGCGGTACAGCGAACACTGAAGCTTTCTTT.

The rearrangement joins TRBV3-1 (or the pseudogene TRBV3-2) to TRBJ1-1; D unclear. Per the germline V gene, CDR1 is LGHDT and CDR2 is YNNKEL (reference sequence). V gave up 6 bases and J gave up 5 bases, with 7 bases separating them. The CDR3 covers 11 residues. For the CDR3, the DNA is TGTGCCAGCAGAAGAGCTACTGAAGCTTTCTTT. Translation: CASRRATEAFF.

The chain combines TRBV7-9 with TRBJ1-5; a possible D gene is TRBD1 (6 bases). The CDR3 runs to 14 residues. In germline, CDR1 is SEHNR, CDR2 FQNEAQ (reference sequence). The V and J ends lost 5 bases and 7 bases respectively, with 15 bases between them. In DNA, the CDR3 is TGTGCCAGCAGCATTCACAGGGCCGGGCAGCCCCAGCATTTT. Translation gives CASSIHRAGQPQHF.

The chain uses TRBV7-3 and TRBJ1-1; D perhaps matches TRBD1 (5 bases). The germline V and J ends were trimmed by 2 bases and 0 bases, with 10 bases remaining between them. The CDR3 covers 15 residues. The germline V gene encodes CDR1 SGHTA and CDR2 FQGTGA. Here the CDR3 DNA reads TGTGCCAGCAGCTTAGGGGCAGGGATGAACACTGAAGCTTTCTTT. It yields the protein CASSLGAGMNTEAFF.

The V call is TRBV14, the J call TRBJ2-7; D uncertain. There are 13 residues in the CDR3. Trimming pared 10 bases from V and 0 bases from J, leaving 13 bases between. The germline V gene encodes CDR1 SGHDN and CDR2 FVKESK. CDR3 in amino acids: CATRPSSSYEQYF. The CDR3 DNA follows: TGTGCCACCCGTCCTTCCAGCTCCTACGAGCAGTACTTC.

This chain uses TRBV5-1 with TRBJ1-1, with a tentative D call TRBD1 (6 bases). The germline CDR1 and CDR2 sequences are SGHRS and YFSETQ. The length of the CDR3 is 15 residues. V was pared by 3 bases and J by 4 bases, with 16 bases between. The CDR3, as DNA: TGCGCCAGCAGCTCGACAGGACACGAGACCACTGAAGCTTTCTTT. It yields the protein CASSSTGHETTEAFF.

This clone was seen a single time. The rearrangement links TRBV29-1 to TRBJ2-3, with 9 positions matching TRBD1. This CDR3 is 14 amino acids long. Germline assignment: CDR1 SQVTM and CDR2 ANQGSEA. Losses at the gene ends were 5 bases for V and 1 base for J; bases not matched to a gene: 4. CDR3 residues: CSVYTGGRTDTQYF. The CDR3 DNA is TGCAGCGTTTACACAGGGGGCCGCACAGATACGCAGTATTTT.